This T cell receptor beta chain derives from a study of blood T cell repertoires in COVID-19. Across the whole study: COVID-19 samples collected from the United States, Italy and Spain covered acute and convalescent phases. PBMCs, B-cell-depleted T cells, or T cells provided the cDNA or gDNA that made up the material.

Germline V gene data show CDR1 as SGHTA and CDR2 as FQGNSA. The CDR3 extends over 15 amino acids. Trimming took 1 base from V and 0 from J, leaving 8 bases between them. On this clone: At the DNA level, this CDR3 is encoded by other sequences in the same sample as well.

Source study methods: Cell counts per sample came from amplifying reference gene primers. Repertoires were generated with immunoSEQ multiplex PCR, while TCRdb's copy carries only in-frame clones and drops some. The V and J calls and clone size come from that table; D and trimming were worked out from the DNA. The sample lists roughly 220,000 clones; around 81% were seen once. The material sequenced was peripheral blood. The chain carries TRBV7-2 and TRBJ2-3; D is uncertain. The sequence came from a woman aged 25-40 years who had recovered from COVID-19. The CDR3 DNA reads as TGTGCCAGCAGCTTAGACTACCTCAGCACAGATACGCAGTATTTT. It codes for CASSLDYLSTDTQYF.